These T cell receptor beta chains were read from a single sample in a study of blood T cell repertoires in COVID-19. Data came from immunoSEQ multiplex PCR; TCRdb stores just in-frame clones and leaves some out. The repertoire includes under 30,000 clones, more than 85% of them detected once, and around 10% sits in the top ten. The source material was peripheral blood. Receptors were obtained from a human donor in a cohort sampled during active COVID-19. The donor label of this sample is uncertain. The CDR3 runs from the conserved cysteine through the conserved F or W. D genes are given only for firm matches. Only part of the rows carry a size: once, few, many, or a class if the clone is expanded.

TGTGCCAGCTCACCACAAGGGGTGGAGACCCAGTACTTC CASSPQGVETQYF . TRBV18 . TRBJ2-5
TGTGCCAGTAGTATAAGAGGAGTCGCCGGGGAGCTGTTTTTT CASSIRGVAGELFF . TRBV19 . TRBJ2-2
TGCGCCAGCAGCCCCGGACTAGTGGAGAGGGATGAGCAGTTCTTC CASSPGLVERDEQFF TRBD2 TRBV5-1 once TRBJ2-1
TGTGCCAGCAGTTTAATTGGGACAGCAAACACCGGGGAGCTGTTTTTT CASSLIGTANTGELFF TRBD1 TRBV28 once TRBJ2-2
TGTGCCAGCAGCCCGGACAGTCTTCGGGAGGCCGGGGAGCTGTTTTTT CASSPDSLREAGELFF . TRBV5-4 . TRBJ2-2
. CASSSSGQGPGYTF . TRBV2 . TRBJ1-2
TGTGCCAGCTCAACCGGGACAGGGAATGAAAAACTGTTTTTT CASSTGTGNEKLFF TRBD1 TRBV18 . TRBJ1-4
TGTGCCAGCAGCTCGCCCATTAGCGGGAGTTCTGAGACCCAGTACTTC CASSSPISGSSETQYF TRBD2 TRBV7-9 . TRBJ2-5
TGTGCCAGCAGCTCGGGGTGGGACAAAGAGCAGTTCTTC CASSSGWDKEQFF . TRBV5-4 . TRBJ2-1
TGTGCCAGCAGCTTGAAGGGGGCCGACGAGCAGTACTTC CASSLKGADEQYF TRBD1 TRBV5-4 . TRBJ2-7
TGTGCCACCAGCAGAGATGTCGCTAGCGGGAGTCGGGAGACCCAGTACTTC CATSRDVASGSRETQYF TRBD2 TRBV15 . TRBJ2-5
TGTGCCACCAGCAGAGACCCCCGGGTAGAAGCTTTCTTT CATSRDPRVEAFF . TRBV15 . TRBJ1-1
TGTGCCAGCAGTGTCGCCGGGACAGGGGGCATCTACGAGCAGTACTTC CASSVAGTGGIYEQYF TRBD1 TRBV6-1 once TRBJ2-7
TGTGCCAGCAGCTTTCCGGGACTAGCGGGAGCCTACGAGCAGTACTTC CASSFPGLAGAYEQYF TRBD2 TRBV7-9 once TRBJ2-7
TGTGCCAGCAGTAGGACGGGGGAGGATTCACCCCTCCACTTT CASSRTGEDSPLHF . TRBV5-6 . TRBJ1-6
TGCGCCAGCAGATGGAGCCCCGGGACAGGGGTCTACAATGAGCAGTTCTTC CASRWSPGTGVYNEQFF TRBD1 TRBV10-2 . TRBJ2-1
TGTGCCAGCAGCCCCCCCCGACAGAAATACGAGCAGTACTTC CASSPPRQKYEQYF . TRBV28 . TRBJ2-7
TGTGCCAGCAGTTGGTCCGGGAGGGGGCTTGGCTACACCTTC CASSWSGRGLGYTF TRBD1 TRBV28 . TRBJ1-2
TGTGCCATCGCCCAGCGAATGGATGAGCAGTTCTTC CAIAQRMDEQFF . TRBV10-3 . TRBJ2-1
TGTGCCAGCAGCTTAGCAACTTGGCTAGCGGGTACTAGCACAGATACGCAGTATTTT CASSLATWLAGTSTDTQYF TRBD2 TRBV7-2 . TRBJ2-3
TGCAGTGCTAGTACGACAGGGCTTGAGACCCAGTACTTC CSASTTGLETQYF TRBD1 TRBV20-1 . TRBJ2-5
TGTGCCAGCAGTGTCGGTCAGGGCGGTCAGCCCCAGCATTTT CASSVGQGGQPQHF . TRBV2 . TRBJ1-5
TGTGCCAGCAGTTTAGTGGAGCCACCTGGAAACACCATATATTTT CASSLVEPPGNTIYF . TRBV28 . TRBJ1-3
TGTGCCAGCAGCCCTGGTGTGAGGGCCCGCAATCAGCCCCAGCATTTT CASSPGVRARNQPQHF . TRBV11-2 . TRBJ1-5
TGTGCCAGCAGTCCCCCCAAGGGCGCAGGGTCACCCCTCCACTTT CASSPPKGAGSPLHF . TRBV6-6 . TRBJ1-6
TGTGCCATCAGTGAATCTAGCGGGAGAGGATCCTACAATGAGCAGTTCTTC CAISESSGRGSYNEQFF TRBD2 TRBV10-3 . TRBJ2-1
TGTGCCAGCAGCTTTTTATCAGGGTTTGTTACGGTTGGCTACACCTTC CASSFLSGFVTVGYTF . TRBV5-6 once TRBJ1-2
TGTGCCAGCAGGGGACTAGTCCAGCGTGAGCAGTTCTTC CASRGLVQREQFF TRBD2 TRBV2 . TRBJ2-1
TGTGCCAGCAGCCCCCGAGACGGGGTAGAGACCCAGTACTTC CASSPRDGVETQYF . TRBV3-1/TRBV3-2 . TRBJ2-5
TGTGCCAGCAGCGCGAGGGATGGGGCCTACGAGCAGTACTTC CASSARDGAYEQYF . TRBV5-4 . TRBJ2-7
TGTGCCAGCAGTAGAATGGGACAGGGTGAGACTGAAGCTTTCTTT CASSRMGQGETEAFF TRBD1 TRBV9 . TRBJ1-1
TGTGCCAGCAGCCAAGCAAGTAGCGGGAGTGTTAGTGAGCAGTTCTTC CASSQASSGSVSEQFF TRBD2 TRBV4-2 . TRBJ2-1
TGTGCCAGCACCCTGACAGGGGAATTCTATGGCTACACCTTC CASTLTGEFYGYTF TRBD1 TRBV5-6 . TRBJ1-2
TGTGCCAGCAGTTTAGGAGGTGCACCTTACGAGCAGTACTTC CASSLGGAPYEQYF . TRBV28 . TRBJ2-7
TGTGCCAGCAGTTTTGGGAGAGGTCAAGTGCAGTTCTTC CASSFGRGQVQFF . TRBV27 . TRBJ2-1
TGTGCCAGCAGCCTCGTGTACGGGGAGGCGGATGGCTACACCTTC CASSLVYGEADGYTF . TRBV5-4 . TRBJ1-2
TGCGCCAGCAGCCCGGGACAGGGGGCCCTGAACACTGAAGCTTTCTTT CASSPGQGALNTEAFF TRBD1 TRBV5-1 . TRBJ1-1
TGCAGCGTTTTGACTAGCGGGAGTTTGTACGAGCAGTACTTC CSVLTSGSLYEQYF TRBD2 TRBV29-1 . TRBJ2-7
TGTGCCAGCAGTGAGTGGCGTGGGACAAACCAAGAGACCCAGTACTTC CASSEWRGTNQETQYF . TRBV6-1 . TRBJ2-5
TGTGCCAGCAGCCCCAAACCCCGAGGACAGGGCCCGCCAAACTATGGCTACACCTTC CASSPKPRGQGPPNYGYTF TRBD1 TRBV7-8 once TRBJ1-2
TGCAGTGCTAGTGTTAGCGCCGAGCAGTACTTC CSASVSAEQYF . TRBV20-1 . TRBJ2-7
TGTGCCAGCAGCTCGGGGGACTCCTCCTACAATGAGCAGTTCTTC CASSSGDSSYNEQFF . TRBV11-3 . TRBJ2-1
TGTGCCAGCTCACCACCGGGACAGACCGATCAGCCCCAGCATTTT CASSPPGQTDQPQHF TRBD1 TRBV18 few TRBJ1-5
TGTGCCAGCAGCCCCCTAAACAAACAGGGGAATGAGCAGTTCTTC CASSPLNKQGNEQFF TRBD1 TRBV5-4 . TRBJ2-1
TGCGCCAGCAGTCGGCCACCGGGGAGAACCACCGGGGAGCTGTTTTTT CASSRPPGRTTGELFF . TRBV5-1 . TRBJ2-2
TGTGCCAGCAGCACAGGGGTCTATGGCTACACCTTC CASSTGVYGYTF TRBD1 TRBV28 . TRBJ1-2
TGCGCCAGCAGCTTGGGACTCGAGCAGTACTTC CASSLGLEQYF . TRBV5-1 . TRBJ2-7
TGTGCCAGCAGAGCCGAGGGACTAGCGGGAGAGACCCAGTACTTC CASRAEGLAGETQYF TRBD2 TRBV2 . TRBJ2-5
TGTGCCAGCAGTGAATCGGTTCAAGAGACCCAGTACTTC CASSESVQETQYF . TRBV2 . TRBJ2-5
TGTGCCACCAGTGACCCGGACAGGGGGCGCCTCCATGAGCAGTTCTTC CATSDPDRGRLHEQFF TRBD1 TRBV24-1 . TRBJ2-1
TGTGCCAGCAGCCAAGCGTCGGAGGAAGAGACCCAGTACTTC CASSQASEEETQYF . TRBV3-1/TRBV3-2 . TRBJ2-5
TGTGCCAGTGGGGGCCTTCAAGAGACCCAGTACTTC CASGGLQETQYF . TRBV19 . TRBJ2-5
TGTGCCAGCAGCTCCCCGACAGGGGGATACAATGAGCAGTTCTTC CASSSPTGGYNEQFF TRBD1 TRBV7-8 . TRBJ2-1
TGTGCCAGCAGTTCCGACGGGACAGGGAACACTGAAGCTTTCTTT CASSSDGTGNTEAFF TRBD1 TRBV6-6 . TRBJ1-1
TGTGCCAGCAGTGAAGAGACTAGCGGTTACAATGAGCAGTTCTTC CASSEETSGYNEQFF TRBD2 TRBV2 . TRBJ2-1